One sample yielded the 31 T cell receptor beta chains listed below, sequenced in a study of blood T cell repertoires in COVID-19 (dated by TCRdb to about 2020). The library was prepared using the immunoSEQ multiplex PCR assay. The source is immuneACCESS, and TCRdb retained only in-frame sequences with V and J called. Part of the clones is not carried over; for the studies checked, unresolved V genes explain less than half of this, and the remainder is unexplained. Counted in this sample were roughly 180,000 clones; approximately 83% of them appeared once. 7% of the sample belongs to the ten largest clones. Sequenced: peripheral blood. The receptors derive from a woman aged 40 to 55 with COVID-19, enrolled during active disease.

The chain recombines TRBV5-1 with TRBJ1-4, with D maybe TRBD1 (6 bases). This CDR3 has 13 amino acids. CDR1 and CDR2 from the germline V gene are SGHRS and YFSETQ. Deletions cut 7 bases from V and 7 bases from J, with 14 bases between. CDR3 sequence (DNA): TGCGCCAGCCTCCAGGGGCGATTTGAAAAACTGTTTTTT. It specifies CASLQGRFEKLFF.

The V and J genes are TRBV5-1 and TRBJ2-7; 7 bases are a match to TRBD2. V was clipped by 3 bases and J by 2 bases; unmatched bases: 14. CDR3 length: 17 residues. Germline CDR1 is SGHRS and CDR2 is YFSETQ. DNA for the CDR3: TGCGCCAGCAGCTCCCCCCTCTCTAGCGGAGATCCCTACGAGCAGTACTTC. Amino acids: CASSSPLSSGDPYEQYF.

V and J are TRBV21-1 and TRBJ1-2. TRBV21-1 is marked as a pseudogene. This CDR3 region has 11 residues. The DNA of the CDR3 is TGTGCCAGCATAGGAGTATCGGGCTACACCTTC. Residues: CASIGVSGYTF.

V is TRBV4-1 and J is TRBJ2-1; D may be TRBD2 (5 bases). V lost 0 bases and J 9 bases, leaving 12 bases between the germline ends. Germline V lookup: CDR1 MGHRA, CDR2 YSYEKL. The CDR3 consists of 14 residues. As DNA, the CDR3 is TGCGCCAGCAGCCAAGATGGAGCGGATACTGAGCAGTTCTTC. The encoded protein is CASSQDGADTEQFF.

This clone appeared a single time. The chain couples TRBV27 to TRBJ2-2; D possibly corresponds to TRBD1 (7 bases). Germline V gene sequence: CDR1 MNHEY, CDR2 SMNVEV (reference sequence). V was clipped by 6 bases and J by 0 bases, with 17 bases between them. The CDR3 consists of 17 residues. In DNA, the CDR3 is TGTGCCAGCAGACTAAAGGCGGGACAGACGAACACCGGGGAGCTGTTTTTT. It is translated as CASRLKAGQTNTGELFF.

The V gene is TRBV7-8, the J gene TRBJ2-7; the D is unclear. Germline values: CDR1 SGHVS, CDR2 FQNEAQ. The CDR3 covers 14 residues. V shed 2 bases and J shed 2 bases, with 10 bases lying between them. CDR3 nucleotide sequence: TGTGCCAGCAGCTTATCGGGTCCTACCTACGAGCAGTACTTC. The encoded protein is CASSLSGPTYEQYF.

This clone was found many times. The J gene is TRBJ2-1, the V gene TRBV10-3, with D maybe TRBD1 (6 bases). Germline CDR1 is ENHRY and CDR2 is SYGVKD. V dropped 3 bases and J dropped 0 bases, with 12 bases sitting between them. The CDR3 extends over 16 amino acids. CDR3 in DNA: TGTGCCATCAGTGACGCCGGGACAAGCTCCTACAATGAGCAGTTCTTC. It codes for CAISDAGTSSYNEQFF.

The CDR3 sequence: CASRGTGINQPQHF. CDR3 DNA: TGTGCCAGCAGGGGGACAGGGATCAATCAGCCCCAGCATTTT. The chain recombines TRBV25-1 with TRBJ1-5, with 9 bases identical to TRBD1. Losses at the gene ends were 6 bases for V and 3 bases for J; bases not matched to a gene: 3. Germline loops: CDR1 MGHDK, CDR2 SYGVNS. The CDR3 is made up of 14 amino acids.

This chain connects TRBV27 to TRBJ2-5; 7 bases are shared with TRBD1. V was pared by 4 bases and J by 5 bases, with 7 bases of the junction left unmatched. CDR3 size: 14 residues. Germline V CDR1 and CDR2: MNHEY, SMNVEV (reference sequence). CDR3 sequence: CASSSPLRGETQYF. DNA for the CDR3: TGTGCCAGCAGTTCCCCTCTCAGGGGGGAGACCCAGTACTTC.

CDR3 coding DNA: TGTGCCAGCAGCCTTTCAGCGGTTCCCTACGAGCAGTACTTC. It codes for CASSLSAVPYEQYF. The rearrangement links TRBV3-1 (or the pseudogene TRBV3-2) to TRBJ2-7, with a possible D match to TRBD2 (5 bases). Germline-derived CDR1 and CDR2 are LGHDT and YNNKEL (reference sequence). The CDR3 runs 14 residues. V gave up 4 bases and J gave up 2 bases, with 12 bases separating them.

The chain employs TRBV5-1 and TRBJ2-7; a possible D gene is TRBD2 (7 bases). Trimming shortened V by 0 bases and J by 6 bases, and 19 bases separated the two germline ends. The germline V gene encodes CDR1 SGHRS and CDR2 YFSETQ. CDR3 size: 16 residues. The CDR3 sequence: CASSLVRGATPGEQYF. CDR3 bases: TGCGCCAGCAGCTTGGTTCGGGGGGCCACACCTGGCGAGCAGTACTTC.

The chain employs TRBV5-5 and TRBJ1-3; D unresolved. The V end was cut by 4 bases, the J end by 8 bases, with 10 bases between. The CDR3 has 12 amino acids. CDR1 is SGHKS, CDR2 YYEKEE, per germline (reference sequence). The DNA of the CDR3 is TGTGCCAGCAGCCCCCGCCAGGACACCATATATTTT. It yields the protein CASSPRQDTIYF.

V is TRBV29-1 and J is TRBJ2-1, with 10 bases matching TRBD2. This CDR3 is 14 amino acids long. Losses at the gene ends were 6 bases for V and 4 bases for J; bases not matched to a gene: 6. Germline CDR1 is SQVTM and CDR2 is ANQGSEA. CDR3 coding DNA: TGCAGCGTGATTAGGACTAGCGGTTACAATGAGCAGTTCTTC. The encoded protein is CSVIRTSGYNEQFF.

The count of this clone is one. V gene TRBV19 combines with J gene TRBJ1-3; D ambiguous. CDR1 LNHDA and CDR2 SQIVND come from the germline V gene (reference sequence). V was clipped by 5 bases and J by 0 bases, with 14 bases between them. The CDR3 is 16 residues long. The CDR3 loop is CASSPPGLSSGNTIYF. CDR3 DNA sequence: TGTGCCAGTAGTCCTCCTGGACTGAGCTCTGGAAACACCATATATTTT. The variable domain in full, with the rest retrieved from reference TRBV19 and TRBJ1-3, is DGGITQSPKYLFRKEGQNVTLSCEQNLNHDAMYWYRQDPGQGLRLIYYSQIVNDFQKGDIAEGYSVSREKKESFPLTVTSAQKNPTAFYLCASSPPGLSSGNTIYFGEGSWLTVV.

This rearrangement joins TRBV11-2 to TRBJ1-6; D is unclear. Deletions cut 3 bases from V and 6 bases from J, with 12 bases between. Germline V gene sequence: CDR1 SGHAT, CDR2 FQNNGV. The CDR3 contains 15 residues. The CDR3, as DNA: TGTGCCAGCAGCTTTGGACTGCTGCTTAATTCACCCCTCCACTTT. Amino acids: CASSFGLLLNSPLHF.

This chain links TRBV6-5 with TRBJ1-2; the match to TRBD1 covers 9 bases. After removal of 1 base from V and 6 bases from J, the junction contained 3 bases not matched to a gene. CDR1 and CDR2 from the germline V gene are MNHEY and SVGAGI. The CDR3 is 14 amino acids. The CDR3 DNA sequence: TGTGCCAGCAGTTACTGGGACAGGGAGGATGGCTACACCTTC. This codes for CASSYWDREDGYTF.

The rearrangement joins TRBV10-3 to TRBJ2-7, with D perhaps TRBD2 (6 bases). The length of the CDR3 is 13 residues. CDR1 is ENHRY and CDR2 is SYGVKD in the germline V gene. V was shortened by 7 bases and J by 5 bases, with 15 bases between the two germline ends. The CDR3 here is CAITSDYSDEQYF. The CDR3 nucleotides are TGTGCCATCACCTCGGACTATTCGGACGAGCAGTACTTC.

This chain joins TRBV7-2 and TRBJ1-4; tentative D call: TRBD1 (6 bases). The CDR3 spans 16 residues. The V gene's germline CDR1 is SGHTA and CDR2 FQGNSA. The V and J ends lost 5 bases and 0 bases respectively, with 13 bases between them. The CDR3 coding sequence is TGTGCCAGCAGCCAGGGGAGGGTAGCAACTAATGAAAAACTGTTTTTT. Its translation is CASSQGRVATNEKLFF.

The gene calls are TRBV5-1 and TRBJ2-7; TRBD1 matches 8 bases. This CDR3 spans 15 amino acids. The V gene's germline CDR1 is SGHRS and CDR2 YFSETQ. V shed 0 bases and J 3 bases; nucleotides not matched to a gene: 5. The CDR3, as DNA: TGCGCCAGCAGCTTGGGGACAGGGCCCAACTACGAGCAGTACTTC. Translating gives CASSLGTGPNYEQYF.

The chain combines TRBV28 with TRBJ2-1, with D perhaps TRBD1 (6 bases). Germline CDR1 is MDHEN and CDR2 is SYDVKM. The CDR3 is 13 residues long. Deletions cut 7 bases from V and 2 bases from J, with 9 bases between. CDR3 in amino acids: CASTSGAYNEQFF. The CDR3 DNA follows: TGTGCCAGCACCTCAGGGGCCTACAATGAGCAGTTCTTC. Looking up the rest from reference TRBV28 and TRBJ2-1 gives the full variable domain: DVKVTQSSRYLVKRTGEKVFLECVQDMDHENMFWYRQDPGLGLRLIYFSYDVKMKEKGDIPEGYSVSREKKERFSLILESASTNQTSMYLCASTSGAYNEQFFGPGTRLTVL.

The chain employs TRBV29-1 and TRBJ1-5; D ambiguous. Germline loops: CDR1 SQVTM, CDR2 ANQGSEA. This CDR3 is 13 amino acids long. V was shortened by 4 bases and J by 0 bases, with 7 bases between the two germline ends. As DNA, the CDR3 is TGCAGCGTTGGTCAGAATAGCAATCAGCCCCAGCATTTT. Residues: CSVGQNSNQPQHF.

This sequence joins TRBV6-5 and TRBJ1-4, with a weak D call TRBD1 (6 bases). Germline values: CDR1 MNHEY, CDR2 SVGAGI. The length of the CDR3 is 14 residues. Trimming shortened V by 6 bases and J by 14 bases, and 22 bases separated the two germline ends. In DNA, the CDR3 is TGTGCCAGCAGCCGTCGACAGGACCGGGAGGGGCTGTTTTTT. It translates to CASSRRQDREGLFF.

The gene calls are TRBV5-4 and TRBJ2-7, with 11 bases lining up with TRBD2. Germline V gene sequence: CDR1 SGHNT, CDR2 YYREEE (reference sequence). Unmatched junction bases numbered 10, after V lost 9 bases and J lost 2 bases. CDR3 length: 15 amino acids. The CDR3 DNA reads as TGTGCCAAGACAAGGACTAGCGGGTTCCCCTACGAGCAGTACTTC. It codes for CAKTRTSGFPYEQYF. The variable domain in full, with the rest retrieved from reference TRBV5-4 and TRBJ2-7, is ETGVTQSPTHLIKTRGQQVTLRCSSQSGHNTVSWYQQALGQGPQFIFQYYREEENGRGNFPPRFSGLQFPNYSSELNVNALELDDSALYLCAKTRTSGFPYEQYFGPGTRLTVT.

This clone was found once. The genes are TRBV6-1 and TRBJ2-7, with 9 bases fitting TRBD2. V lost 1 base to trimming and J lost 2 bases; unmatched junction nucleotides: 6. The germline V gene has CDR1 MNHNS and CDR2 SASEGT. This CDR3 spans 16 amino acids. CDR3 residues: CASSEVLAGRAYEQYF. CDR3 DNA sequence: TGTGCCAGCAGTGAAGTGCTAGCGGGACGCGCCTACGAGCAGTACTTC.

This clone came up a few times. The chain uses TRBV28 and TRBJ1-5; no firm D call. CDR3 length: 14 amino acids. Germline V gene sequence: CDR1 MDHEN, CDR2 SYDVKM. The V and J ends lost 6 bases and 3 bases respectively, with 12 bases between them. DNA of the CDR3: TGTGCCAGCAGCAACACCCCCCTCAATCAGCCCCAGCATTTT. Residues: CASSNTPLNQPQHF. Complete variable domain (other parts from reference TRBV28 and TRBJ1-5): DVKVTQSSRYLVKRTGEKVFLECVQDMDHENMFWYRQDPGLGLRLIYFSYDVKMKEKGDIPEGYSVSREKKERFSLILESASTNQTSMYLCASSNTPLNQPQHFGDGTRLSIL.

The rearrangement joins TRBV24-1 to TRBJ2-5; 7 bases match TRBD1. CDR1 is KGHDR and CDR2 is SFDVKD in the germline V gene. V lost 8 bases to trimming and J lost 3 bases; unmatched junction nucleotides: 11. This CDR3 comprises 15 residues. CDR3 loop: CATNPPGTAKETQYF. The CDR3 DNA follows: TGTGCCACCAACCCCCCCGGGACAGCAAAAGAGACCCAGTACTTC.

The rearrangement uses TRBV28 and TRBJ2-7, with 11 bases matching TRBD2. Germline CDR1 is MDHEN and CDR2 is SYDVKM. The CDR3 is 16 amino acids. Losses at the gene ends were 3 bases for V and 6 bases for J; bases not matched to a gene: 10. CDR3 coding DNA: TGTGCCAGCAGTTTCCCTGGGACTAGCGGACGGGGCGAGCAGTACTTC. This sequence encodes CASSFPGTSGRGEQYF.

CDR3 protein: CATSSGTGSNGYTF. The CDR3 DNA reads TGTGCCACCAGTTCCGGGACAGGGAGTAATGGCTACACCTTC. The chain is built from TRBV24-1 and TRBJ1-2, with TRBD1 identical over 9 bases. This CDR3 has 14 amino acids. The germline gives CDR1 KGHDR, CDR2 SFDVKD. V lost 6 bases and J lost 6; bases outside the gene matches: 7.

The chain is built from TRBV9 and TRBJ1-1; TRBD1 matches 8 bases. Germline trimming cut 0 bases from V and 0 bases from J; bases unmatched to any gene: 7. This CDR3 is built from 17 residues. Germline V gives CDR1 SGDLS, CDR2 YYNGEE. The CDR3 sequence is CASSVVDRVGMNTEAFF. As DNA, the CDR3 is TGTGCCAGCAGCGTAGTGGACAGGGTCGGAATGAACACTGAAGCTTTCTTT.

The J gene is TRBJ2-7, the V gene TRBV7-9; 15 bases agree with TRBD2. This CDR3 has 16 residues. Trimming removed 1 base from V and 6 bases from J; junction bases left unmatched: 4. Looked up from germline, CDR1 is SEHNR and CDR2 is FQNEAQ (reference sequence). The CDR3 sequence is CASSLEGLAGGSEQYF. Here the CDR3 DNA reads TGTGCCAGCAGCTTAGAGGGACTAGCGGGAGGTAGCGAGCAGTACTTC.

The chain couples TRBV19 to TRBJ1-1, with 7 bases lining up with TRBD1. V lost 2 bases to trimming and J lost 0 bases; unmatched junction nucleotides: 3. Germline CDR1 reads LNHDA; CDR2 reads SQIVND (reference sequence). The CDR3 has 15 amino acids. The DNA of the CDR3 is TGTGCCAGTAGTATACAGGGGGGAATGAACACTGAAGCTTTCTTT. The encoded protein is CASSIQGGMNTEAFF.